This TCR beta chain was identified in a study of blood T cell repertoires in COVID-19 (dated by TCRdb to 2019 to 2021). Regarding the complete study: Samples from collaborators originated in the United States, Italy and Spain and spanned both the acute and convalescent phases of COVID-19. The material from the prospective study consisted of cDNA or gDNA derived from T cells, B-cell-depleted T cells, or PBMCs. Deeply sampled blood TCRbeta repertoires from subjects exposed to, actively infected with, or recovered from COVID-19 were included in the dataset. A freely available public database, intended as a resource for researchers studying the immune response to SARS-CoV-2, is where the repertoires were released. The samples were drawn from two sources: the first 160 participants of the ongoing ImmuneRACE study, and 1,200 or so subjects contributed by 6 global collaborators. The sample metadata nearly always contained a de-identified subject ID, COVID-19 status, age in years and sex. Where available, HLA class I and class II types were obtained from metadata supplied by the sample provider rather than from assay-based typing. What the research found in general, with its limitations: Clinical and demographic metadata were provided uncurated, with the amount varying by source and participant.

The immunoSEQ Assay, a bias-controlled multiplex PCR, was used to amplify TCRbeta CDR3 regions from genomic DNA. Under the source paper's analysis protocol: The number of nucleated cells in each sample was estimated by amplification of reference gene primers within the assay. To quantify the absolute abundance of each unique TCRbeta CDR3 rearrangement, sequence reads were collapsed and filtered. Productive Simpson clonality was computed per sample as the square root of Simpson's diversity index over productive rearrangements. As stored in TCRdb, this immuneACCESS dataset retains in-frame rearrangements with V and J assigned. A fraction of the clones does not appear; measured against another copy, unresolved V genes explain less than half of the discrepancy, and the remainder lacks a known reason. V and J calls and clone size are copied from that table; D and trimming were computed from the DNA. The sample includes approximately 110,000 clones, with 60% to 85% observed a single time. About 0.85% of the sample is held by the ten biggest clonotypes.

Each collaborating institution followed its own protocols to collect whole blood in K2EDTA tubes. Collaborator samples were shipped for TCRbeta analysis as frozen whole blood, isolated PBMCs, or DNA extracted from either sample type. To note about this clone: Which antigen it targets is not known. No base quality information exists; no much larger clone differs at one position.

V drops 3 bases and J drops 3 bases, leaving 13 bases in between. There are 15 amino acids in the CDR3, from cysteine to phenylalanine inclusive. The kept DNA is CDR3 alone, 45 bases in frame from the first base. In the germline V gene, CDR1 corresponds to MDHEN and CDR2 to SYDVKM. The chain is assembled from TRBV28 and TRBJ2-3, with a tentative D gene TRBD2 over 5 matching bases. Sequencing was carried out using peripheral blood. This sequence was found in a human donor with acute or convalescent COVID-19. The donor label of this sample is uncertain. The nucleotide sequence reads TGTGCCAGCAGTTTTTGGAGCCGGAGGACAGATACGCAGTATTTT. Its coded protein is CASSFWSRRTDTQYF.